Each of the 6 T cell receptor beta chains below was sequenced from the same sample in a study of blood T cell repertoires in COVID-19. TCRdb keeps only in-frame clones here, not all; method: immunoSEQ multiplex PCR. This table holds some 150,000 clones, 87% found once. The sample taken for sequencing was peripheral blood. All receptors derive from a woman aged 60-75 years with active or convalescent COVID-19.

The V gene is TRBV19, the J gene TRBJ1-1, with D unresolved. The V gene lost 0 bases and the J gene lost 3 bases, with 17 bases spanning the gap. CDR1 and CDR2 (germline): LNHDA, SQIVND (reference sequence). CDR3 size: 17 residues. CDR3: CASSIDPPPGFYTEAFF. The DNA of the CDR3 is TGTGCCAGTAGTATAGATCCTCCCCCCGGGTTTTACACTGAAGCTTTCTTT.

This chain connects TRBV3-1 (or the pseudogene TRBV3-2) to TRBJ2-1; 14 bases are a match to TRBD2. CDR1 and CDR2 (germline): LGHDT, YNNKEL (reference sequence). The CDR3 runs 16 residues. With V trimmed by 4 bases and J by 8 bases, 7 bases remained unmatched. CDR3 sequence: CASSLRLAGGQDEQFF. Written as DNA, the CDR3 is TGTGCCAGCAGCCTCAGACTAGCGGGGGGGCAGGATGAGCAGTTCTTC.

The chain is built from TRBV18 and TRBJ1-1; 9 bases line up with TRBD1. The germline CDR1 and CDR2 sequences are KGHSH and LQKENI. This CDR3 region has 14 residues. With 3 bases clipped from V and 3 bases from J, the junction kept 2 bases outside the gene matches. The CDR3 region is CASSPRTGDTEAFF. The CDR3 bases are TGTGCCAGCTCACCTCGGACAGGGGACACTGAAGCTTTCTTT.

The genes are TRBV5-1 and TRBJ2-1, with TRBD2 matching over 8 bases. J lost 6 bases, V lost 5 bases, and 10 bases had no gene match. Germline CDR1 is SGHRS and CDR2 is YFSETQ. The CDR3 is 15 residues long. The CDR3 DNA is TGCGCCAGCAGGAGTTTGGGCGGGGGGTCCAATGAGCAGTTCTTC. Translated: CASRSLGGGSNEQFF. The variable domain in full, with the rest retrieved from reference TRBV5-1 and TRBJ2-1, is KAGVTQTPRYLIKTRGQQVTLSCSPISGHRSVSWYQQTPGQGLQFLFEYFSETQRNKGNFPGRFSGRQFSNSRSEMNVSTLELGDSALYLCASRSLGGGSNEQFFGPGTRLTVL.

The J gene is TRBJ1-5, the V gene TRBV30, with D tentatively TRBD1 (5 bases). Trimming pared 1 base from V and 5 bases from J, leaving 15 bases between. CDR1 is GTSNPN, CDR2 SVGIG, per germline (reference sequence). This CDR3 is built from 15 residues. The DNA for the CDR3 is TGTGCCTGGAGTGGTCAGGGTGTGGGCGATCAGCCCCAGCATTTT. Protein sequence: CAWSGQGVGDQPQHF. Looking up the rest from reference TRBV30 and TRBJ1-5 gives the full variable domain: SQTIHQWPATLVQPVGSPLSLECTVEGTSNPNLYWYRQAAGRGLQLLFYSVGIGQISSEVPQNLSASRPQDRQFILSSKKLLLSDSGFYLCAWSGQGVGDQPQHFGDGTRLSIL.

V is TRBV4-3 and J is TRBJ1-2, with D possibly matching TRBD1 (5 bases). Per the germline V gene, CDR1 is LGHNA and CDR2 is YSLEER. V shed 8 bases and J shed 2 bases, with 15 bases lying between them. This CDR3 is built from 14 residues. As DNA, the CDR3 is TGCGCCAGCTCAAAGGGGAGGGGCAACTATGGCTACACCTTC. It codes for CASSKGRGNYGYTF.